This TCR beta chain was obtained from a study of T cells in Graves' hyperthyroidism and ophthalmopathy. Overall study context: Blood was drawn when the patient was first diagnosed and still untreated.

Per the germline V gene, CDR1 is SGHTA and CDR2 is FQGNSA. There are 16 residues in the CDR3. Trimming left V 1 base short and J 1 base short, with 10 bases between. Patients aged 18 to 65 with hyperthyroidism were newly diagnosed, with duration under 2 months. Patients were excluded for uncontrolled infection, other autoimmune disease, pregnancy or lactation. Orbital computed tomography and thyroid ultrasound, together with serum TRAb and thyroxine and clinical symptoms, were used for diagnoses. The TCR beta CDR3 regions underwent amplification using RNA transcripts as the source. During a first-round RT-PCR of the TCR CDR3, the HTBI primer set was used. TCRdb itself ran the multiplex PCR reads through MiXCR, one entry per CDR3 protein. The sample gives under 350,000 distinct CDR3 sequences, about 20% of which show up once; under 55% is in the top ten.

The sequencing input was blood. The clonotype originates from a woman aged 50 to 65 with Graves' hyperthyroidism. The V call is TRBV7-2, the J call TRBJ2-2, with a weak D call TRBD1 (5 bases). The CDR3 loop is CASSLGGHLNTGELFF. For the CDR3, the DNA is TGTGCCAGCAGCTTAGGTGGACACCTGAACACCGGGGAGCTGTTTTTT.